The present entry profiles one T cell receptor beta chain with its context. The antigen is undetermined. This record belongs to a study of cytomegalovirus exposure and HLA in healthy donors. Study details: An early data release held tens of millions of unique TCRs from HLA-typed donors.

Healthy bone marrow donors made up the cohort. Notes on the study in general: For TCR beta chains, V- and J-gene trimming was later linked to a missense DCLRE1C variant. The majority of CMV-associated TCR beta chains were reported as apparently HLA-restricted in a later analysis.

With 60 Vbeta and 13 Jbeta primers, the PCR was carried out. Libraries were prepared by immunoSEQ multiplex PCR; TCRdb keeps only in-frame clonotypes and omits some of them. This sample has about 110,000 clones, with around 80% found just once. Deletions cut 0 bases from V and 4 bases from J, with 16 bases between. This CDR3 comprises 17 residues. From germline, CDR1 is SGDLS and CDR2 YYNGEE. The chain has TRBV9 and TRBJ2-2; D is perhaps TRBD1 (6 bases). Sequencing input: PBMCs. This TCR was recovered from a man younger than 40 in good health and CMV-seropositive. This CDR3 reads CASSVESLGTTTGELFF. The CDR3 region has the DNA TGTGCCAGCAGCGTAGAGAGTCTGGGGACAACCACCGGGGAGCTGTTTTTT.